This TCR beta chain was recovered during a study of T-cell memory formation after mild COVID-19. This clonotype was counted a few times. The antigen is unknown. TCRdb re-analysed the 5' RACE reads in MiXCR, keeping a single row per CDR3 protein. The data show under 700,000 distinct CDR3 sequences, approximately 20% seen once. Germline values: CDR1 LGHNA, CDR2 YNFKEQ. This CDR3 is built from 20 residues. The ends lost 6 bases at V and 4 bases at J; junction bases unmatched: 23. Study conclusions and caveats: Pre-infection memory held some responding clones, suggesting pre-existing cross-reactive T cells responded. Contracting CD8+ clones were enriched in EMRA, CD4+ mainly in CM and EM.

V is TRBV4-2 and J is TRBJ2-1, with 8 positions matching TRBD2. This clonotype originated in an adult woman who had mild COVID-19 (a few samples of this study predate the infection). Cell type and time point are not known. Sequencing was performed on PBMCs or a T cell subset sorted from them (not recorded which). The CDR3 loop is CASSDGPGTSWGRSYNEQFF. CDR3 in DNA: TGTGCCAGCAGTGACGGACCCGGGACTAGTTGGGGCCGGTCATACAATGAGCAGTTCTTC.